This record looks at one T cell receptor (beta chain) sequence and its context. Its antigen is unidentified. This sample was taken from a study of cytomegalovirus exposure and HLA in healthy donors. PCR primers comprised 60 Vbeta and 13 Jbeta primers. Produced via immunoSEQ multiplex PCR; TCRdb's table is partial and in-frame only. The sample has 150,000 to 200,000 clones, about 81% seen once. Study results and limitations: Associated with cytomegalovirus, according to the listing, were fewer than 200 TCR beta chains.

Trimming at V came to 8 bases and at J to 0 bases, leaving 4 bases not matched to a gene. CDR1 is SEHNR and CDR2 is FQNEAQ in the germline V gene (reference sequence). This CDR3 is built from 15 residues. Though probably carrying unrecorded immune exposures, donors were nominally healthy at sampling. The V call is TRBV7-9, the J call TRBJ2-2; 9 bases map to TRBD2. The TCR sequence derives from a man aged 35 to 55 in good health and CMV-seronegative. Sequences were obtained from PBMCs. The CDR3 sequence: CASFSGGPNTGELFF. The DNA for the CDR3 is TGTGCCAGCTTTAGCGGGGGTCCGAACACCGGGGAGCTGTTTTTT.